The 15 T cell receptor beta chains below come from one sample, sequenced in a study of beta chain features in type 1 diabetes. Reverse transcribing all isolated RNA meant expressed TCRB transcripts were sequenced. Clones were sequenced by immunoSEQ multiplex PCR, and TCRdb holds only the in-frame ones, with some missing. The sample holds around 240,000 clones, over 7.5% seen once. The material sequenced was naive CD4+ T cells from blood. These receptors were obtained from a woman aged 18-30 years in good health.

The chain couples TRBV6-6 to TRBJ2-7, with 9 bases matching TRBD1. This CDR3 spans 14 amino acids. J lost 5 bases, V lost 6 bases, and 8 bases had no gene match. Germline CDR1 and CDR2: MNHNY and SVGAGI (reference sequence). Written as DNA, the CDR3 is TGTGCCAGCAGACGCCGGGACAGGGCTGACGAGCAGTACTTC. It specifies CASRRRDRADEQYF.

This chain links TRBV5-1 with TRBJ1-1; 7 bases agree with TRBD1. V lost 4 bases to trimming and J lost 4 bases; unmatched junction nucleotides: 7. In germline, CDR1 is SGHRS, CDR2 YFSETQ. CDR3 length: 14 amino acids. CDR3 protein: CASSTLQGRTEAFF. The CDR3 DNA follows: TGCGCCAGCAGCACCTTACAGGGGCGCACTGAAGCTTTCTTT.

J is TRBJ2-7 and V is TRBV9; TRBD1 matches 7 bases. The CDR3 spans 14 residues. Per germline, CDR1 SGDLS and CDR2 YYNGEE. The junction had 8 bases not matched to a gene; V was cut back by 2 bases and J by 6 bases. CDR3 sequence (DNA): TGTGCCAGCAGCGTTACGACAGGGCCTGGCGAGCAGTACTTC. Translated: CASSVTTGPGEQYF.

This chain connects TRBV11-2 to TRBJ2-5, with D possibly TRBD2 on 5 matching bases. The germline CDR1 and CDR2 sequences are SGHAT and FQNNGV. CDR3 length: 13 residues. V was trimmed by 1 base and J by 5 bases, leaving 8 bases between them. The CDR3 DNA reads as TGTGCCAGCAGCTTAGCCGGGGTTGAGACCCAGTACTTC. This translates into CASSLAGVETQYF.

The CDR3: CASSSRNRGRNEQFF. CDR3 coding DNA: TGTGCCAGCTCATCGCGAAACAGGGGCAGGAATGAGCAGTTCTTC. The chain is built from TRBV18 and TRBJ2-1; 7 bases fit TRBD1. With V trimmed by 5 bases and J by 7 bases, 11 bases remained unmatched. CDR1 KGHSH and CDR2 LQKENI come from the germline V gene. This CDR3 contains 15 residues.

This clone was picked up a small number of times. This rearrangement joins TRBV29-1 to TRBJ2-1, with D possibly being TRBD1 (6 bases). Deletions cut 5 bases from V and 9 bases from J, with 20 bases between. CDR1 is SQVTM and CDR2 is ANQGSEA in the germline V gene. The CDR3 spans 14 residues. CDR3 region: CSVNTQGVRGEQFF. CDR3 coding DNA: TGCAGCGTTAATACACAGGGTGTCCGCGGTGAGCAGTTCTTC.

This clone has more than one count but fewer than ten. V and J are TRBV20-1 and TRBJ1-2; D call uncertain. This CDR3 has 11 residues. Germline CDR1 and CDR2: DFQATT and SNEGSKA (reference sequence). V was cut by 4 bases and J by 3 bases, with 6 bases left in between. The DNA of the CDR3 is TGCAGTGCTAACCAGGACTATGGCTACACCTTC. It is translated as CSANQDYGYTF.

The V call is TRBV27, the J call TRBJ2-5, with TRBD2 matching 7 bases. The CDR3 runs 17 residues. The V gene's germline CDR1 is MNHEY and CDR2 SMNVEV (reference sequence). With 2 bases clipped from V and 1 base from J, the junction kept 10 bases outside the gene matches. CDR3 in amino acids: CASSLRAGLLLQETQYF. CDR3 bases: TGTGCCAGCAGTTTAAGAGCGGGACTATTGCTCCAAGAGACCCAGTACTTC.

This clone has more than one count but fewer than ten. The CDR3 is CASSLVVKTALHF. The CDR3 DNA reads TGTGCCAGCAGCTTGGTGGTGAAGACAGCACTCCACTTT. V is TRBV5-6 and J is TRBJ1-6; D might be TRBD1 (5 bases). The CDR3 loop spans 13 amino acids. The ends were cut back, 0 bases at V and 16 bases at J, with 14 bases in the middle. The germline V gene encodes CDR1 SGHDT and CDR2 YYEEEE. The full variable domain, rest sourced from reference TRBV5-6 and TRBJ1-6, is DAGVTQSPTHLIKTRGQQVTLRCSPKSGHDTVSWYQQALGQGPQFIFQYYEEEERQRGNFPDRFSGHQFPNYSSELNVNALLLGDSALYLCASSLVVKTALHFGNGTRLTVT.

The chain uses TRBV9 and TRBJ2-3; TRBD2 matches 10 bases. This CDR3 contains 14 residues. The germline V gene encodes CDR1 SGDLS and CDR2 YYNGEE. Trimming took 3 bases from V and 6 from J; bases not matched to a gene: 4. The CDR3 spells CASSAGTSVDTQYF. The CDR3 DNA sequence: TGTGCCAGCAGCGCAGGGACTAGCGTCGATACGCAGTATTTT.

The chain employs TRBV2 and TRBJ2-7, with no clear D. V shed 5 bases and J shed 0 bases, with 8 bases lying between them. Germline V gene lookup returns CDR1 SNHLY and CDR2 FYNNEI. This CDR3 has 13 amino acids. This CDR3 reads CASSLDYSYEQYF. The CDR3 DNA reads TGTGCCAGCAGTTTAGATTACTCCTACGAGCAGTACTTC.

This rearrangement joins TRBV6-1 to TRBJ2-1; D not certain. The ends were cut back, 3 bases at V and 4 bases at J, with 10 bases in the middle. CDR1 and CDR2 from the germline V gene are MNHNS and SASEGT. The CDR3 spans 14 residues. In nucleotides, the CDR3 is TGTGCCAGCAGTGAGAGCTCTAGATACAATGAGCAGTTCTTC. It yields the protein CASSESSRYNEQFF.

The chain uses TRBV9 and TRBJ1-2; D is possibly TRBD1 (6 bases). Germline V gives CDR1 SGDLS, CDR2 YYNGEE. Trimming took 0 bases from V and 5 from J, leaving 14 bases between them. The CDR3 length is 15 residues. CDR3 residues: CASSVESRGRYGYTF. In DNA, the CDR3 is TGTGCCAGCAGCGTAGAAAGTAGGGGGAGATATGGCTACACCTTC.

This clone has only a few counts. The V gene is TRBV11-2, the J gene TRBJ2-2; D gene ambiguous. Trimming left V 5 bases short and J 4 bases short, with 5 bases between. The CDR3 sequence is 12 residues long. The germline gives CDR1 SGHAT, CDR2 FQNNGV. CDR3 sequence reads: CASSPSTGELFF. The CDR3 DNA reads as TGTGCCAGCAGCCCGTCCACCGGGGAGCTGTTTTTT. The full variable domain, its missing parts supplied by reference TRBV11-2 and TRBJ2-2, is EAGVAQSPRYKIIEKRQSVAFWCNPISGHATLYWYQQILGQGPKLLIQFQNNGVVDDSQLPKDRFSAERLKGVDSTLKIQPAKLEDSAVYLCASSPSTGELFFGEGSRLTVL.

The rearrangement uses TRBV12-5 and TRBJ2-2; D remains ambiguous. CDR1 LGHNT and CDR2 FRNRAP come from the germline V gene. CDR3 length equals 15 residues. The V end was cut by 0 bases, the J end by 6 bases, with 11 bases between. This CDR3 is CASGLVLDSPGELFF. The CDR3 DNA sequence: TGTGCTAGTGGTTTGGTACTCGACTCCCCCGGGGAGCTGTTTTTT.